Below, one T cell receptor beta chain is given with its context. Its antigen is currently unknown. PCR used 60 Vbeta primers and 13 Jbeta primers. Clones were read by immunoSEQ multiplex PCR, and TCRdb kept only the in-frame ones, dropping some. The repertoire consists of some 150,000 clones, with around 72% occurring once and the leading ten covering approximately 2.1%. The sample originates from a study of cytomegalovirus exposure and HLA in healthy donors. Overall study findings and caveats: In a later analysis, compared with equally common non-associated chains, HLA-associated beta chains were more expanded. A later examination showed that TCR association rates differed by HLA locus, with DRB1 most and HLA-C fewest. Sequencing likely produced, as an artifact, a cluster of highly shared sequence variants. It was 164 TCR beta chains that were listed as cytomegalovirus-associated.

Trimming cost V 6 bases and J 3 bases, with 11 bases left between them. CDR3 length equals 13 residues. Per the germline V gene, CDR1 is WNHNN and CDR2 is SYGVQD (reference sequence). This chain connects TRBV10-1 to TRBJ1-1, with TRBD1 as a possible D gene (6 bases). The receptor's source is a man aged 40-49 years in good health and CMV-seronegative. The source material was PBMCs. The CDR3 DNA reads TGCGCCAGCAGCGAAGGACAGTACACTGAAGCTTTCTTT. It specifies CASSEGQYTEAFF.